These 18 T cell receptor beta chains originate from one sample sequenced in a study of metastatic and nonmetastatic thyroid tumors. Using MiXCR, TCRdb re-called clones from the PCR reads. The table records 7,500 to 9,500 clones, 35% of them present only once. No patient had received any treatment before thyroid surgery. The sample comprised tumor tissue. These receptors were taken from a female donor with papillary thyroid cancer or a benign thyroid nodule (not recorded which). Some clones in this sample may be carry-over from other donors' samples.

This clone was observed many times. This may stem from a read error, because a much larger clone lies one nucleotide away. This chain links TRBV5-1 with TRBJ2-7, with D maybe TRBD1 (6 bases). The CDR3 length is 17 residues. The V gene's germline CDR1 is SGHRS and CDR2 YFSETQ. The CDR3 is CASSPTQGTFRIYERYF. CDR3 bases: TGCGCCAGCAGCCCCACCCAGGGGACATTCCGAATCTACGAGCGGTACTTC.

This clone is classed as medium-sized. The rearrangement uses TRBV19 and TRBJ1-6; a possible D gene is TRBD1 (6 bases). The germline gives CDR1 LNHDA, CDR2 SQIVND (reference sequence). V lost 9 bases to trimming and J lost 6 bases, with 18 bases between them. This CDR3 spans 15 amino acids. CDR3 coding DNA: TGTGCCAGCCAGCTGGGGACAAGGGGTAATTCACCCCTCCACTTT. Amino acid sequence: CASQLGTRGNSPLHF.

This clone was recorded only once. The chain couples TRBV11-2 to TRBJ2-3; D uncertain. V was cut by 4 bases and J by 5 bases, with 13 bases left in between. The CDR3 extends over 14 amino acids. From germline, CDR1 is SGHAT and CDR2 FQNNGV. CDR3 in DNA: TGTGCCAGCAGCTCAAGCATGGCCCGAGATACGCAGTATTTT. Translation: CASSSSMARDTQYF.

In its sample, this clone was seen a few times. The chain couples TRBV6-1 to TRBJ2-7, with TRBD1 identical over 7 bases. CDR1 and CDR2 (germline): MNHNS, SASEGT. V shed 2 bases and J 3 bases; nucleotides not matched to a gene: 7. The CDR3 has 15 residues. The chain's CDR3 is CASSEYVGGIYEQYF. CDR3 nucleotide sequence: TGTGCCAGCAGTGAATATGTAGGGGGCATCTACGAGCAGTACTTC.

The gene calls are TRBV20-1 and TRBJ1-5; 7 bases are shared with TRBD1. Germline values: CDR1 DFQATT, CDR2 SNEGSKA (reference sequence). V shed 3 bases and J 1 base; nucleotides not matched to a gene: 3. This CDR3 has 14 residues. Written as DNA, the CDR3 is TGCAGTGCTAGGCTCAGGGGGAGCAATCAGCCCCAGCATTTT. Residues: CSARLRGSNQPQHF.

The chain recombines TRBV19 with TRBJ2-3; D not certain. The CDR3 loop spans 16 amino acids. Germline V gene lookup returns CDR1 LNHDA and CDR2 SQIVND (reference sequence). Trimming cost V 4 bases and J 2 bases, with 16 bases left between them. CDR3 coding DNA: TGTGCCAGTAGTACCCTCGGCGGCTCCTTCACAGATACGCAGTATTTT. Translating it yields CASSTLGGSFTDTQYF. Full variable domain (outside the CDR3, taken from reference TRBV19 and TRBJ2-3): DGGITQSPKYLFRKEGQNVTLSCEQNLNHDAMYWYRQDPGQGLRLIYYSQIVNDFQKGDIAEGYSVSREKKESFPLTVTSAQKNPTAFYLCASSTLGGSFTDTQYFGPGTRLTVL.

The V gene is TRBV7-8, the J gene TRBJ2-7, with D possibly being TRBD2 (5 bases). Germline V gene lookup returns CDR1 SGHVS and CDR2 FQNEAQ. The V gene lost 7 bases and the J gene lost 1 base, with 14 bases spanning the gap. CDR3 length: 14 residues. In DNA, the CDR3 is TGTGCCAGCACCCTAGCCGACGGGTCCTACGAGCAGTACTTC. It encodes CASTLADGSYEQYF. The full variable domain, in which reference TRBV7-8 and TRBJ2-7 provide the parts outside the CDR3, is GAGVSQSPRYKVAKRGQDVALRCDPISGHVSLFWYQQALGQGPEFLTYFQNEAQLDKSGLPSDRFFAERPEGSVSTLKIQRTQQEDSAVYLCASTLADGSYEQYFGPGTRLTVT.

The genes are TRBV7-2 and TRBJ1-2; D ambiguous. Deletions cut 3 bases from V and 0 bases from J, with 8 bases between. CDR1 and CDR2 (germline): SGHTA, FQGNSA. The CDR3 runs to 14 residues. CDR3 loop: CASSFQETNYGYTF. The CDR3 nucleotides read TGTGCCAGCAGCTTCCAGGAGACTAACTATGGCTACACCTTC.

V gene TRBV29-1 combines with J gene TRBJ2-5; a weak D match, TRBD2 (6 bases). The CDR3 spans 12 residues. Germline values: CDR1 SQVTM, CDR2 ANQGSEA. Trimming shortened V by 4 bases and J by 1 base, and 7 bases separated the two germline ends. This chain's CDR3 is CSVGEAQETQYF. CDR3 nucleotides: TGCAGCGTTGGGGAGGCCCAAGAGACCCAGTACTTC. The full variable domain, with the rest looked up from reference TRBV29-1 and TRBJ2-5, is SAVISQKPSRDICQRGTSLTIQCQVDSQVTMMFWYRQQPGQSLTLIATANQGSEATYESGFVIDKFPISRPNLTFSTLTVSNMSPEDSSIYLCSVGEAQETQYFGPGTRLLVL.

This chain uses TRBV11-2 with TRBJ2-1, with a weak D call TRBD1 (5 bases). The CDR3 consists of 14 residues. The V end was cut by 2 bases, the J end by 6 bases, with 11 bases between. Germline V lookup: CDR1 SGHAT, CDR2 FQNNGV. CDR3 protein: CASSLKGPANEQFF. In nucleotides, the CDR3 is TGTGCCAGCAGCTTAAAGGGGCCAGCCAATGAGCAGTTCTTC. Combining the CDR3 with reference TRBV11-2 and TRBJ2-1 gives the whole variable domain EAGVAQSPRYKIIEKRQSVAFWCNPISGHATLYWYQQILGQGPKLLIQFQNNGVVDDSQLPKDRFSAERLKGVDSTLKIQPAKLEDSAVYLCASSLKGPANEQFFGPGTRLTVL.

This clone was counted at least ten times. The rearrangement joins TRBV27 to TRBJ1-4, with 8 bases lining up with TRBD1. This CDR3 comprises 14 residues. Germline lookup yields CDR1 MNHEY and CDR2 SMNVEV (reference sequence). V shed 6 bases, J shed 2 bases, and the junction held 2 bases outside the gene matches. The DNA for the CDR3 is TGTGCCAGCAGACGGACAGGGACTAATGAAAAACTGTTTTTT. It translates to CASRRTGTNEKLFF.

CDR3 protein: CASSPVGVSSTEAFF. DNA of the CDR3: TGTGCCAGCTCACCCGTGGGGGTCTCGAGCACTGAAGCTTTCTTT. This chain connects TRBV18 to TRBJ1-1; D is possibly TRBD1 (5 bases). The CDR3 extends over 15 amino acids. Per germline, CDR1 KGHSH and CDR2 LQKENI. V dropped 3 bases and J dropped 4 bases, with 15 bases sitting between them.

V usage is TRBV11-2 and J usage is TRBJ2-7; D not resolved. The germline gives CDR1 SGHAT, CDR2 FQNNGV. The CDR3 is 14 amino acids. Trimming took off 4 bases at V and 4 bases at J, with 14 bases between the two ends. CDR3: CASSSQAGEYEQYF. The CDR3 nucleotides read TGTGCCAGCAGCTCGCAGGCAGGAGAGTACGAGCAGTACTTC.

Concerning this clone itself: One end of the junction varies from germline; a read error may be responsible. The chain links TRBV27 to TRBJ2-3; a possible D gene is TRBD1 (5 bases). From germline, CDR1 is MNHEY and CDR2 SMNVEV (reference sequence). The CDR3 runs 15 residues. The CDR3 DNA reads TGTTCCAGCAGTGACTCGGTGGGGCGATCAGATACGCAGTATTTT. Protein: CSSSDSVGRSDTQYF.

Note on this clone: One end of the junction varies from germline; a read error may be responsible. V is TRBV10-2 and J is TRBJ1-5, with D perhaps TRBD1 (5 bases). In germline, CDR1 is WSHSY, CDR2 SAAADI. The CDR3 extends over 14 amino acids. The CDR3 is CASIREKSNQPRHF. The CDR3 DNA follows: TGCGCCAGCATCAGGGAGAAGAGCAATCAGCCCCGGCATTTT.

The V and J genes are TRBV11-1 and TRBJ1-2; D remains unclear. Germline V gives CDR1 SGHAT, CDR2 FQDESV (reference sequence). CDR3 size: 14 residues. V was pared by 3 bases and J by 4 bases, with 12 bases between. CDR3 DNA sequence: TGTGCCAGCAGCTTTGGCCGGGAACTCTATGGCTACACCTTC. Its translation is CASSFGRELYGYTF.

The chain uses TRBV11-2 and TRBJ1-1; D gene unclear. The CDR3 consists of 16 residues. The germline V gene has CDR1 SGHAT and CDR2 FQNNGV. V was pared by 0 bases and J by 6 bases, with 17 bases between. The CDR3 loop is CASSLEIWAGRAEAFF. CDR3 in DNA: TGTGCCAGCAGCTTAGAGATTTGGGCCGGGCGGGCTGAAGCTTTCTTT.

This clone was seen more than once but under ten times. The chain has TRBV6-2 or TRBV6-3 and TRBJ1-2; D gene uncertain. Germline lookup yields CDR1 MNHEY and CDR2 SVGEGT. The V and J ends lost 5 bases and 8 bases respectively, with 9 bases between them. The length of the CDR3 is 11 residues. CDR3 amino acids: CASSLSGGYTF. The CDR3 coding sequence is TGTGCCAGCAGTCTATCTGGAGGCTACACCTTC.